This TCR beta chain was obtained from a study of T cell responses to AZD1222 COVID-19 vaccine (dated by TCRdb to the early 2020s). Regarding the research as a whole: TCR sequencing covered some 250 trial participants: 207 given two doses of AZD1222 and about 26 given two doses of MenACWY control vaccine. Enrollment into the trials was organized by age into subgroups of 18-55, 56-69 and 70-plus years, and those subgroups contained roughly 140, 27 and 60 TCR-sequenced participants, respectively.

Overall results and qualifications from the work: Epitopes outside the regions mutated in the B.1.351 and B.1.1.7 variants were reportedly recognized by nearly half of the unique spike-specific TCRs. Because no samples from the day 14 peak response were available, repertoires could be characterized only after the peak T cell response. A significant rise in spike-specific TCR breadth and depth was observed after two AZD1222 doses relative to day 0 and relative to MenACWY recipients. The 56-69-year group was small, and its depth increase did not reach significance, likely because of low power. The vaccine-associated CD4 TCRs covered the entire spike protein, and the dominant responses fell in regions 160-218 and 743-854. Participants were mostly white British, with more females than males. The authors suggested clonal diversity may have been underestimated. Conclusions about previously exposed vaccinees are limited, since just 5 to 7 AZD1222 recipients were seropositive for SARS-CoV-2 at baseline.

The CDR3 regions of human TCRbeta chains were analyzed by immunosequencing. The original pipeline was this. Repertoire TCRs were matched against a reference library of SARS-CoV-2-specific TCRs generated with the MIRA antigen-specificity platform. Breadth was defined as the fraction of unique TCRs that were SARS-CoV-2-associated. Depth was defined as the fraction of total T cells that were SARS-CoV-2-associated. Using the MIRA data, each spike-specific TCR was mapped to the spike region that the TCR reacts to and placed in a CD4 or CD8 class. Log10-transformed breadth and depth values were compared by one-way ANOVA with Sidak's multiple comparisons tests. TCRdb took this table from immuneACCESS and kept in-frame rearrangements with V and J called. Such tables lack part of the clones; where checked against another copy, unresolved V genes explain under half of the gap, and the rest is unexplained. The V and J calls and the clone size are those of that table, but D and trimming were determined from the DNA. This sample gives fewer than 90,000 clones in total; about 90% of them show up just once. The ten largest clones represent 6.9% of the sample.

Comment on this clone: The antigen it recognizes is unknown. Within one base of it there is no much larger clone, and no base qualities were kept.

The cysteine opens and the phenylalanine closes a CDR3 of 15 amino acids. The entry retains the CDR3 DNA only, 45 bases that are in frame from base 1. Trimming costs V 6 bases and J 0 bases, and their ends lie 14 bases apart. From a lookup of the germline V gene, CDR1 and CDR2 are LGHNT and FRNRAP. This sample's time point label indicates: about 28 days (+/-7) after the second vaccine dose. AZD1222 recipients whose second dose came at about 4 weeks and those whose second dose came at about 12 weeks were combined into one group, since spike-specific TCR depth and breadth did not differ between the two schedules. Samples from vaccinated people were obtained from the UK trials COV001 and COV002, which included a single-blind randomized controlled phase 2/3 trial of AZD1222 (ChAdOx1 nCoV-19) in healthy adults. For TCRbeta chain sequencing, PBMC samples were collected from trial participants at day 0 and at day 28 after the second dose.

The TCR originated in an adult who received the AZD1222 COVID-19 vaccine. The receptor chain draws on TRBV12-5 and TRBJ1-1; no D gene call is confident. This specimen was peripheral blood, taken 28 days after the second AZD1222 dose. At the DNA level, the sequence is TGTGCTAGTGGCCTCGGAGGGTCTATGAACACTGAAGCTTTCTTT. It codes for CASGLGGSMNTEAFF. Outside the CDR3, residues come from the reference TRBV12-5 and TRBJ1-1 proteins, so the full variable domain is: DARVTQTPRHKVTEMGQEVTMRCQPILGHNTVFWYRQTMMQGLELLAYFRNRAPLDDSGMPKDRFSAEMPDATLATLKIQPSEPRDSAVYFCASGLGGSMNTEAFFGQGTRLTVV.